This entry lists 3 T cell receptor beta chains sequenced from one sample in a study of response to subunit inactivated influenza vaccine. Using its own MiXCR run on the RT-PCR reads, TCRdb lists one record per CDR3 protein. The sample has 700,000 to 900,000 distinct CDR3 sequences, 20% to 25% seen once. The sample consisted of PBMCs from blood, taken roughly 5 days after vaccination. These receptor sequences come from a man aged 50 to 59 who received an inactivated influenza vaccine.

This clonotype was picked up a small number of times. The chain is built from TRBV6-2 or TRBV6-3 and TRBJ1-2, with D possibly TRBD1 on 5 matching bases. Trimming cost V 6 bases and J 8 bases, with 16 bases left between them. Germline V lookup: CDR1 MNHEY, CDR2 SVGEGT. This CDR3 is built from 13 residues. This chain's CDR3 is CASSLSWGEGYTF. The CDR3, as DNA: TGTGCCAGCAGCCTATCCTGGGGGGAAGGCTACACCTTC.

The chain carries TRBV9 and TRBJ1-2; tentatively, D is TRBD1 (6 bases). The CDR3 is 15 residues long. From germline, CDR1 is SGDLS and CDR2 YYNGEE. V was pared by 3 bases and J by 5 bases, with 17 bases between. This chain's CDR3 is CASSGYREVKYGYTF. The DNA for the CDR3 is TGTGCCAGCAGCGGCTACAGGGAAGTGAAATATGGCTACACCTTC. The whole variable domain, filled in from reference TRBV9 and TRBJ1-2, reads DSGVTQTPKHLITATGQRVTLRCSPRSGDLSVYWYQQSLDQGLQFLIQYYNGEERAKGNILERFSAQQFPDLHSELNLSSLELGDSALYFCASSGYREVKYGYTFGSGTRLTVV.

V and J are TRBV20-1 and TRBJ2-7; D may be TRBD2 (5 bases). V was trimmed by 1 base and J by 3 bases, leaving 16 bases between them. The germline CDR1 and CDR2 sequences are DFQATT and SNEGSKA (reference sequence). The CDR3 has 15 amino acids. CDR3 in DNA: TGCAGTGCTAGAGGGGCTAGCTCTTTCGGCTACGAGCAGTACTTC. Residues: CSARGASSFGYEQYF.